This TCR beta chain was identified during a study of T cells in Graves' hyperthyroidism and ophthalmopathy. Ten or more counts support this clonotype. V lost 0 bases to trimming and J lost 8 bases, with 5 bases between them. CDR3 size: 12 residues. From germline, CDR1 is KGHSH and CDR2 LQKENI. Template material for amplifying TCR beta CDR3 regions consisted of RNA transcripts. First-round RT-PCR targeting the TCR CDR3 was performed with the HTBI primer set. TCRdb reanalysed the multiplex PCR reads using MiXCR and keeps one entry per CDR3 protein. The repertoire has fewer than 450,000 distinct CDR3 sequences, roughly 15% of them found once; the top ten carry about 21%.

Sequenced sample: blood. This chain joins TRBV18 and TRBJ2-1; D remains unclear. This receptor was identified in a woman in her sixties or seventies with Graves' ophthalmopathy. DNA for the CDR3: TGTGCCAGCTCACCACCGCGGTATGAGCAGTTCTTC. This translates into CASSPPRYEQFF.